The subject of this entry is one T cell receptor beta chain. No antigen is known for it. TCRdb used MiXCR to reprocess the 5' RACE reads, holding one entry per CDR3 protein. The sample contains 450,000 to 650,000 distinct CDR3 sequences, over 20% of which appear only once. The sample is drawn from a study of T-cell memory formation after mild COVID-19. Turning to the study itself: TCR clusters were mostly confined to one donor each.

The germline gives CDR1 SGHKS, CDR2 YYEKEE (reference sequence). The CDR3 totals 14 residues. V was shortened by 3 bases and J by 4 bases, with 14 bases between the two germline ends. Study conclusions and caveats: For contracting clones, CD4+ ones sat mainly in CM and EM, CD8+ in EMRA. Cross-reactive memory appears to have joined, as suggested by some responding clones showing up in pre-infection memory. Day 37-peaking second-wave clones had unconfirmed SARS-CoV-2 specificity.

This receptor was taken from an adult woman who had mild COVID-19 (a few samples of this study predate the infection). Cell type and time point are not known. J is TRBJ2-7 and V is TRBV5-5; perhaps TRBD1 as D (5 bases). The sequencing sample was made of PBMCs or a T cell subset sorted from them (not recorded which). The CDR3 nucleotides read TGTGCCAGCAGCTCCGGCAGGGATCGGTACGAGCAGTACTTC. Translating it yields CASSSGRDRYEQYF.